The 29 T cell receptor beta chains below all came from one sample that was sequenced in a study of regulatory T cells in long-lasting Graves disease (dated by TCRdb to the early 2020s). Libraries were made using multiplex PCR. For sequencing, an Illumina HiSeq 4000 was employed. iRepertoire HTBI primers and Arm-PCR amplification of CDR3 regions were used to construct TCR beta libraries. TCRdb trimmed public reads at Q25 via fastp, called clones via MiXCR and kept in-frame beta chains. Entries are consolidated by CDR3 protein sequence, retaining the most common genes and DNA. The sample table holds 500,000 to 800,000 distinct CDR3 sequences, of which 25% to 35% were seen once. The biggest ten clones account for about two fifths of the sample. In light of the paper, this sample's time point label describes: persistent/refractory GD, antithyroid drugs over 5 years with positive TRAb. For both TCR sequencing and RNA sequencing, RNA was extracted from PBMCs in TRIzol.

The sample consisted of peripheral blood mononuclear cells (PBMCs), taken when the disease was refractory, from a patient treated with antithyroid drugs. These receptors all stem from a female donor with Graves disease.

This clonotype appeared many times. The rearrangement joins TRBV11-2 to TRBJ1-1; tentatively, D is TRBD1 (5 bases). Germline CDR1 reads SGHAT; CDR2 reads FQNNGV. The CDR3 consists of 14 residues. Trimming left V 1 base short and J 7 bases short, with 13 bases between. The CDR3 loop is CASSLAAGKGEAFF. The DNA of the CDR3 is TGTGCCAGCAGCTTAGCCGCAGGGAAAGGTGAAGCTTTCTTT.

This clonotype appeared a few times. The chain links TRBV28 to TRBJ1-5, with a tentative D call TRBD1 (5 bases). The CDR3 runs 14 residues. V was cut by 6 bases and J by 3 bases, with 12 bases left in between. Germline V lookup: CDR1 MDHEN, CDR2 SYDVKM. The CDR3 sequence is CASRPQGDNQPQHF. In DNA form, the CDR3 reads TGTGCCAGCAGACCTCAGGGAGACAATCAGCCCCAGCATTTT.

V gene TRBV19 combines with J gene TRBJ2-2; 11 positions agree with TRBD2. This CDR3 has 17 amino acids. CDR1 and CDR2 from the germline V gene are LNHDA and SQIVND (reference sequence). V trimming: 6 bases; J trimming: 2 bases; junction bases outside the gene matches: 8. CDR3 in DNA: TGTGCCAGTAGGAGTCTAGCGGGAGGACTCAACACCGGGGAGCTGTTTTTT. Translated: CASRSLAGGLNTGELFF. The complete variable domain, with remaining parts taken from reference TRBV19 and TRBJ2-2, reads DGGITQSPKYLFRKEGQNVTLSCEQNLNHDAMYWYRQDPGQGLRLIYYSQIVNDFQKGDIAEGYSVSREKKESFPLTVTSAQKNPTAFYLCASRSLAGGLNTGELFFGEGSRLTVL.

This clonotype was seen many times. V gene TRBV12-3 or TRBV12-4 combines with J gene TRBJ1-2, with TRBD1 identical over 7 bases. V gave up 6 bases and J gave up 6 bases; unmatched junction bases: 13. The CDR3 has 15 residues. The CDR3 DNA reads TGTGCCAGCAGCAACCCCTGGACAGGAGAAAATGGCTACACCTTC. Residues: CASSNPWTGENGYTF.

A few counts support this clonotype. The chain recombines TRBV5-1 with TRBJ1-4, with 9 bases matching TRBD1. Germline CDR1 and CDR2: SGHRS and YFSETQ. This CDR3 spans 17 amino acids. V trimming: 2 bases; J trimming: 2 bases; junction bases outside the gene matches: 7. The CDR3 region has the DNA TGCGCCAGCAGCTTCGGATCAGGGACAGGGACTAATGAAAAACTGTTTTTT. Translation gives CASSFGSGTGTNEKLFF.

In its sample, this clonotype was seen many times. The chain employs TRBV28 and TRBJ1-1; no clear D gene. Trimming stripped 8 bases from V and 4 bases from J, with 8 bases between. The CDR3 spans 11 residues. Germline V lookup: CDR1 MDHEN, CDR2 SYDVKM. The CDR3 loop is CASHRSTEAFF. The DNA of the CDR3 is TGTGCCAGCCATCGGTCCACTGAAGCTTTCTTT. Based on the CDR3 plus reference TRBV28 and TRBJ1-1, the full variable domain is DVKVTQSSRYLVKRTGEKVFLECVQDMDHENMFWYRQDPGLGLRLIYFSYDVKMKEKGDIPEGYSVSREKKERFSLILESASTNQTSMYLCASHRSTEAFFGQGTRLTVV.

In this sample, this clonotype turned up a few times. The chain uses TRBV2 and TRBJ2-7, with D uncertain. Germline CDR1 SNHLY, CDR2 FYNNEI. The CDR3 totals 10 residues. V dropped 7 bases and J dropped 2 bases, with 3 bases sitting between them. The DNA for the CDR3 is TGTGCCAGCAATACCTACGAGCAGTACTTC. This translates into CASNTYEQYF. Drawing the rest from reference TRBV2 and TRBJ2-7, the complete variable domain is EPEVTQTPSHQVTQMGQEVILRCVPISNHLYFYWYRQILGQKVEFLVSFYNNEISEKSEIFDDQFSVERPDGSNFTLKIRSTKLEDSAMYFCASNTYEQYFGPGTRLTVT.

The chain has TRBV6-5 and TRBJ1-2; D unresolved. Trimming cost V 3 bases and J 2 bases, with 19 bases left between them. Germline assignment: CDR1 MNHEY and CDR2 SVGAGI. CDR3 size: 17 residues. The CDR3 is CASSYLATPGSNYGYTF. Here the CDR3 DNA reads TGTGCCAGCAGTTATCTCGCGACTCCGGGATCGAACTATGGCTACACCTTC.

Concerning this clonotype: A read error may account for a junction end that differs from germline. This chain joins TRBV5-1 and TRBJ1-1; no clear D gene. The CDR3 is 15 amino acids. Germline lookup yields CDR1 SGHRS and CDR2 YFSETQ. The CDR3 DNA reads TGTGCCAGCAGCTTAGATTCGGGAGGGAACACTGAAGCTTTCTTT. This translates into CASSLDSGGNTEAFF.

This clonotype came up a few times. The chain links TRBV30 to TRBJ2-7; no definite D call. The CDR3 has 14 amino acids. From germline, CDR1 is GTSNPN and CDR2 SVGIG (reference sequence). Trimming took off 0 bases at V and 4 bases at J, with 13 bases between the two ends. The CDR3 DNA reads as TGTGCCTGGAGTGTTCCCCTCGGGTTATACGAGCAGTACTTC. Its translation: CAWSVPLGLYEQYF.

The chain combines TRBV19 with TRBJ1-2; D is unresolved. The CDR3 runs 14 residues. V was clipped by 2 bases and J by 6 bases, with 13 bases between them. The germline CDR1 and CDR2 sequences are LNHDA and SQIVND (reference sequence). The CDR3 DNA reads TGTGCCAGTAGTATAATCGGATCCGGGGATGGCTACACCTTC. Residues: CASSIIGSGDGYTF.

This clonotype occurred a few times. This chain links TRBV6-1 with TRBJ2-5; D ambiguous. Trimming removed 10 bases at V and 7 bases at J, with 10 bases between. Germline V lookup: CDR1 MNHNS, CDR2 SASEGT. The CDR3 totals 10 residues. For the CDR3, the DNA is TGTGCCAATACCCGAGGGACCCAGTACTTC. Translating gives CANTRGTQYF.

The chain combines TRBV15 with TRBJ1-1; tentative D call: TRBD1 (6 bases). The CDR3 covers 13 residues. Per the germline V gene, CDR1 is LNHNV and CDR2 is YYDKDF (reference sequence). Trimming stripped 4 bases from V and 7 bases from J, with 13 bases between. CDR3 sequence reads: CATSTSGVSEAFF. The CDR3 DNA sequence: TGTGCCACCAGCACTTCAGGGGTCAGTGAAGCTTTCTTT.

As concerns this clonotype: Lacking the conserved final phenylalanine or tryptophan, this CDR3 likely reflects a read error. V is TRBV5-1 and J is TRBJ1-1, with 7 bases that match TRBD1. This CDR3 region has 17 residues. Germline trimming cut 0 bases from V and 6 bases from J; bases unmatched to any gene: 14. Germline-derived CDR1 and CDR2 are SGHRS and YFSETQ. CDR3 DNA: TGCGCCAGCAGCTTGGGAATCCGTGACAGGGTTTTTGCTGAAGCTTTCCTT. This sequence encodes CASSLGIRDRVFAEAFL.

V and J are TRBV28 and TRBJ1-5, with 10 bases that match TRBD1. CDR3 length: 16 residues. With V trimmed by 3 bases and J by 4 bases, 6 bases remained unmatched. Germline loops: CDR1 MDHEN, CDR2 SYDVKM. The DNA of the CDR3 is TGTGCCAGCAGTTTCCCGACAGGGGGCGCGAATCAGCCCCAGCATTTT. Its translation is CASSFPTGGANQPQHF.

Only a few counts were recorded for this clonotype. J is TRBJ1-1 and V is TRBV6-2 or TRBV6-3; D is ambiguous. Germline V gene data show CDR1 as MNHEY and CDR2 as SVGEGT. This CDR3 region has 14 residues. V gave up 7 bases and J gave up 1 base, with 13 bases separating them. CDR3 in amino acids: CASITPGENTEAFF. In nucleotides, the CDR3 is TGTGCCAGCATTACTCCGGGAGAGAACACTGAAGCTTTCTTT.

This clonotype was counted only a few times. The V gene is TRBV4-1, the J gene TRBJ1-5; 7 bases align to TRBD1. The CDR3 length is 14 residues. Germline lookup yields CDR1 MGHRA and CDR2 YSYEKL. The junction had 4 bases not matched to a gene; V was cut back by 4 bases and J by 4 bases. CDR3 DNA sequence: TGCGCCAGCAGCCGCCAACAGGGGAATCAGCCCCAGCATTTT. This sequence encodes CASSRQQGNQPQHF.

This clonotype was observed a handful of times. The chain carries TRBV12-3 or TRBV12-4 and TRBJ2-4; TRBD1 is a possible D gene (6 bases). Between the trimmed V and J ends, which lost 3 bases and 3 bases, there was a span of 15 bases. The CDR3 has 16 amino acids. As DNA, the CDR3 is TGTGCCAGCAGTTTCCACACAGGGACGGTCAAAAACATTCAGTACTTC. As protein: CASSFHTGTVKNIQYF.

The table lists this clonotype with a few counts. The chain has TRBV28 and TRBJ1-2; D remains unclear. The CDR3 has 13 amino acids. V was pared by 3 bases and J by 8 bases, with 13 bases between. CDR1 MDHEN and CDR2 SYDVKM come from the germline V gene. CDR3 nucleotides: TGTGCCAGCAGTTTTAACCCATCGAGCGGCTACACCTTC. Translation: CASSFNPSSGYTF.

This rearrangement joins TRBV5-1 to TRBJ1-4; the match to TRBD1 covers 8 bases. Germline V gene data show CDR1 as SGHRS and CDR2 as YFSETQ. The CDR3 contains 15 residues. V lost 3 bases, J lost 8 bases, and 9 bases stayed unmatched. DNA for the CDR3: TGCGCCAGCAGCTCCCACAGGGGGATCGGGGAAAAACTGTTTTTT. Its translation: CASSSHRGIGEKLFF.

This chain connects TRBV2 to TRBJ1-4; TRBD1 matches 7 bases. Germline values: CDR1 SNHLY, CDR2 FYNNEI. This CDR3 is built from 18 residues. V was pared by 6 bases and J by 7 bases, with 20 bases of the junction left unmatched. For the CDR3, the DNA is TGTGCCAGCAGAAACCGGGACAGAAGCCCCATGGGGGCTGAAAAACTGTTTTTT. Residues: CASRNRDRSPMGAEKLFF. Full variable domain (missing parts from reference TRBV2 and TRBJ1-4): EPEVTQTPSHQVTQMGQEVILRCVPISNHLYFYWYRQILGQKVEFLVSFYNNEISEKSEIFDDQFSVERPDGSNFTLKIRSTKLEDSAMYFCASRNRDRSPMGAEKLFFGSGTQLSVL.

There are many counts of this clonotype. The gene calls are TRBV11-2 and TRBJ1-2, with 9 bases matching TRBD1. With V trimmed by 5 bases and J by 8 bases, 12 bases remained unmatched. The V gene's germline CDR1 is SGHAT and CDR2 FQNNGV. The CDR3 is 15 residues long. The CDR3 region is CASSPGTGTGHGYTF. The DNA for the CDR3 is TGTGCCAGCAGCCCCGGCACCGGGACAGGGCACGGCTACACCTTC. The entire variable domain, with the rest obtained from reference TRBV11-2 and TRBJ1-2, is as follows: EAGVAQSPRYKIIEKRQSVAFWCNPISGHATLYWYQQILGQGPKLLIQFQNNGVVDDSQLPKDRFSAERLKGVDSTLKIQPAKLEDSAVYLCASSPGTGTGHGYTFGSGTRLTVV.

In its sample, this clonotype was seen a few times. This chain links TRBV6-2 or TRBV6-3 with TRBJ1-2; 7 bases line up with TRBD1. CDR3 length: 13 residues. Germline values: CDR1 MNHEY, CDR2 SVGEGT. Trimming at V came to 6 bases and at J to 7 bases, leaving 8 bases not matched to a gene. This CDR3 reads CASSGTVSRGYTF. CDR3 nucleotide sequence: TGTGCCAGCAGCGGGACAGTGAGTCGTGGCTACACCTTC.

In nucleotides, the CDR3 is TGCAGTGCCCTACCCCGGGACAGGGGGACAAACATTCAGTACTTC. It encodes CSALPRDRGTNIQYF. The chain recombines TRBV20-1 with TRBJ2-4; 11 bases are a match to TRBD1. Germline CDR1 reads DFQATT; CDR2 reads SNEGSKA (reference sequence). V lost 6 bases, J lost 6 bases, and 10 bases stayed unmatched. CDR3 length equals 15 residues.

This clonotype was seen a few times. The rearrangement uses TRBV19 and TRBJ2-7, with D possibly matching TRBD1 (6 bases). The CDR3 covers 14 residues. CDR1 is LNHDA and CDR2 is SQIVND in the germline V gene (reference sequence). V was clipped by 1 base and J by 1 base, with 8 bases between them. CDR3 DNA: TGTGCCAGTAGTATAGCCGGACAGTCCTACGAGCAGTACTTC. It yields the protein CASSIAGQSYEQYF. Filled out from reference TRBV19 and TRBJ2-7, the complete variable domain reads DGGITQSPKYLFRKEGQNVTLSCEQNLNHDAMYWYRQDPGQGLRLIYYSQIVNDFQKGDIAEGYSVSREKKESFPLTVTSAQKNPTAFYLCASSIAGQSYEQYFGPGTRLTVT.

The chain uses TRBV3-1 and TRBJ2-4, with D uncertain. Germline CDR1 reads LGHDT; CDR2 reads YNNKEL (reference sequence). The V and J ends lost 0 bases and 1 base respectively, with 16 bases between them. The CDR3 length is 18 residues. The CDR3 region is CASSQEVGYSVAKNIQYF. The CDR3, as DNA: TGTGCCAGCAGCCAAGAGGTGGGCTACTCCGTTGCCAAAAACATTCAGTACTTC.

CDR3 region: CASSSRDRETEAFF. CDR3 DNA: TGTGCCAGCAGCTCTCGCGACAGGGAGACTGAAGCTTTCTTT. The V call is TRBV3-1, the J call TRBJ1-1, with 7 bases identical to TRBD1. J was trimmed by 5 bases and V by 5 bases; bases with no gene match: 8. CDR3 length equals 14 residues. The germline V gene has CDR1 LGHDT and CDR2 YNNKEL (reference sequence).

The rearrangement uses TRBV14 and TRBJ1-2; D is unresolved. The CDR3 sequence is 12 residues long. V lost 0 bases and J 7 bases, leaving 6 bases between the germline ends. CDR1 is SGHDN, CDR2 FVKESK, per germline. The CDR3 here is CASSQERGGYTF. CDR3 nucleotides: TGTGCCAGCAGCCAAGAACGGGGTGGCTACACCTTC. Full variable domain (rest looked up from reference TRBV14 and TRBJ1-2): EAGVTQFPSHSVIEKGQTVTLRCDPISGHDNLYWYRRVMGKEIKFLLHFVKESKQDESGMPNNRFLAERTGGTYSTLKVQPAELEDSGVYFCASSQERGGYTFGSGTRLTVV.

The chain couples TRBV27 to TRBJ1-5; D may be TRBD1 (5 bases). This CDR3 is built from 12 residues. Between the trimmed V and J ends, which lost 8 bases and 3 bases, there was a span of 8 bases. Per the germline V gene, CDR1 is MNHEY and CDR2 is SMNVEV (reference sequence). The CDR3 region has the DNA TGTGCCAGCTCGGGGGTCAATCAGCCCCAGCATTTT. This translates into CASSGVNQPQHF.